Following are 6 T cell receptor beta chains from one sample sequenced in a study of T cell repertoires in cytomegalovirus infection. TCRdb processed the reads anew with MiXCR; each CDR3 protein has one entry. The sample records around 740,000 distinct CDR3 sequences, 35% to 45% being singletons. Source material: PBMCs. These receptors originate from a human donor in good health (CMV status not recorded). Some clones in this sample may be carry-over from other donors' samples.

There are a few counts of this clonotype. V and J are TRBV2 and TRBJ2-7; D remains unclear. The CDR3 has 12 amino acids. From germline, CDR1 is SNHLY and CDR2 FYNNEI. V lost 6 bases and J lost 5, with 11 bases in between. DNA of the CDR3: TGTGCCAGCAGGAAAGACAACCACGAGCAGTACTTC. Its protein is CASRKDNHEQYF. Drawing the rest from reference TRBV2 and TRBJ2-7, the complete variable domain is EPEVTQTPSHQVTQMGQEVILRCVPISNHLYFYWYRQILGQKVEFLVSFYNNEISEKSEIFDDQFSVERPDGSNFTLKIRSTKLEDSAMYFCASRKDNHEQYFGPGTRLTVT.

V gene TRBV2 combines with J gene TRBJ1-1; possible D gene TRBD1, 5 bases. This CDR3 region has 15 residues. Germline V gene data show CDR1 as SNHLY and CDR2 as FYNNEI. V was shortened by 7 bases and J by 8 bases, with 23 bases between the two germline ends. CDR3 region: CASKAPGGREREAFF. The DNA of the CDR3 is TGTGCCAGCAAGGCCCCGGGGGGGAGGGAACGAGAAGCTTTCTTT.

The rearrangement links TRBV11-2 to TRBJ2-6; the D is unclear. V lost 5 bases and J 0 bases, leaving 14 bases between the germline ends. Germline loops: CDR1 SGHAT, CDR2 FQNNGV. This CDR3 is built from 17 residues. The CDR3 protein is CASSPRAGSSGANVLTF. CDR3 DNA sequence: TGTGCCAGCAGCCCGCGAGCCGGATCCTCTGGGGCCAACGTCCTGACTTTC.

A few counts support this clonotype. CDR3 coding DNA: TGTGCCAGCAGCCCGGCGGGAGGGGAGGGAGACATTCAGTACTTC. This gives the protein CASSPAGGEGDIQYF. V gene TRBV4-2 combines with J gene TRBJ2-4; 9 bases align to TRBD2. The germline V gene has CDR1 LGHNA and CDR2 YNFKEQ. This CDR3 region has 15 residues. V dropped 4 bases and J dropped 8; count of bases not matched to a gene: 9.

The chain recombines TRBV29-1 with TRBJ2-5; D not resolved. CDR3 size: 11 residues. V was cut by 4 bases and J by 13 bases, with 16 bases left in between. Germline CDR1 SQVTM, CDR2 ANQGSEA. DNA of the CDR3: TGCAGCGTTGCAGGCGTCCGCGAGCGGTACTTC. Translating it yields CSVAGVRERYF.

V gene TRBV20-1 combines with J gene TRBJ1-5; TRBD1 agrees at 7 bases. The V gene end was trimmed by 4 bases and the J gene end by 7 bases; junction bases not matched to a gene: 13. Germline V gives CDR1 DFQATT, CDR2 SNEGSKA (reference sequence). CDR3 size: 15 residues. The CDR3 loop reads CSAKTNQGDGQPQHF. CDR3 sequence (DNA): TGCAGTGCTAAAACGAACCAGGGGGACGGGCAGCCCCAGCATTTT.